Following are 14 T cell receptor beta chains from one sample sequenced in a study of OX40 agonist ivuxolimab in advanced cancers. Sequencing was performed with immunoSEQ multiplex PCR; in TCRdb, only in-frame clones are kept and a portion is missing. The table includes roughly 72,000 clones, approximately 94% detected once. The sequencing here drew on CD4+ or CD8+ T cells sorted from blood, taken in a trial of the OX40 agonist ivuxolimab. These receptors were obtained from an adult with an advanced solid tumor such as melanoma, head and neck, liver or kidney cancer.

This clone was seen once. This chain uses TRBV7-9 with TRBJ1-1; tentative D call: TRBD1 (6 bases). V lost 5 bases and J 5 bases, leaving 18 bases between the germline ends. Germline loops: CDR1 SEHNR, CDR2 FQNEAQ (reference sequence). The CDR3 runs 15 residues. CDR3 sequence reads: CASSLSGTPGTEAFF. As DNA, the CDR3 is TGTGCCAGCAGCCTATCCGGGACACCTGGGACTGAAGCTTTCTTT.

The gene calls are TRBV5-6 and TRBJ2-5, with a tentative D call TRBD2 (6 bases). The CDR3 has 14 residues. V was shortened by 4 bases and J by 2 bases, with 12 bases between the two germline ends. CDR1 and CDR2 (germline): SGHDT, YYEEEE. CDR3 coding DNA: TGTGCCAGCAGCCCGTCTGGAGGGCAAGAGACCCAGTACTTC. Its protein product is CASSPSGGQETQYF. The variable domain in full, completed from reference TRBV5-6 and TRBJ2-5, reads DAGVTQSPTHLIKTRGQQVTLRCSPKSGHDTVSWYQQALGQGPQFIFQYYEEEERQRGNFPDRFSGHQFPNYSSELNVNALLLGDSALYLCASSPSGGQETQYFGPGTRLLVL.

This chain connects TRBV6-6 to TRBJ2-1; the D is unclear. Germline CDR1 is MNHNY and CDR2 is SVGAGI (reference sequence). The CDR3 sequence is 15 residues long. Trimming left V 3 bases short and J 2 bases short, with 11 bases between. The CDR3 reads CASSYSLGAYNEQFF. CDR3 DNA sequence: TGTGCCAGCAGTTATTCCCTAGGAGCCTACAATGAGCAGTTCTTC.

This chain links TRBV10-1 with TRBJ2-5; TRBD2 agrees at 8 bases. The CDR3 is made up of 14 amino acids. CDR1 WNHNN and CDR2 SYGVQD come from the germline V gene (reference sequence). J gave up 2 bases and V 9 bases, and 8 bases lay outside the gene matches. CDR3 sequence reads: CARTGTRRQETQYF. The CDR3 DNA reads as TGCGCCAGGACCGGGACTAGAAGACAAGAGACCCAGTACTTC.

The genes are TRBV30 and TRBJ2-7; 11 bases align to TRBD2. The CDR3 is 17 amino acids. CDR1 and CDR2 from the germline V gene are GTSNPN and SVGIG (reference sequence). Trimming at V came to 5 bases and at J to 3 bases, leaving 15 bases not matched to a gene. The CDR3 DNA reads as TGTGCCTGGGAAGATATTATAGGGACTAGCGGAAGCTACGAGCAGTACTTC. Protein product: CAWEDIIGTSGSYEQYF.

The genes are TRBV4-3 and TRBJ1-1; D gene unclear. The germline V gene has CDR1 LGHNA and CDR2 YSLEER. The CDR3 has 14 amino acids. V was trimmed by 3 bases and J by 2 bases, leaving 10 bases between them. The CDR3, as DNA: TGCGCCAGCAGCCAGGATAGAGTTAACACTGAAGCTTTCTTT. Translating it yields CASSQDRVNTEAFF.

This chain connects TRBV19 to TRBJ2-7; 10 bases align to TRBD1. This CDR3 is built from 15 residues. V was clipped by 3 bases and J by 7 bases; unmatched bases: 9. Germline V gives CDR1 LNHDA, CDR2 SQIVND (reference sequence). The CDR3 sequence is CASSISRTGGLEQYF. The CDR3 coding sequence is TGTGCCAGTAGTATCTCAAGGACAGGGGGGCTGGAGCAGTACTTC.

This chain joins TRBV28 and TRBJ2-7; TRBD1 is a possible D gene (5 bases). V gave up 5 bases and J gave up 2 bases, with 13 bases separating them. Germline CDR1 and CDR2: MDHEN and SYDVKM. The CDR3 spans 14 residues. CDR3 nucleotide sequence: TGTGCCAGCAGTGCCAGGGCAGGTACCTACGAGCAGTACTTC. Its protein is CASSARAGTYEQYF.

This clone has just one count. The J gene is TRBJ2-7, the V gene TRBV27; 7 bases fit TRBD2. This CDR3 has 14 amino acids. The junction had 7 bases not matched to a gene; V was cut back by 6 bases and J by 2 bases. Germline CDR1 reads MNHEY; CDR2 reads SMNVEV (reference sequence). The CDR3 sequence is CASRFSGGTYEQYF. The CDR3 coding sequence is TGTGCCAGCAGGTTCTCGGGGGGTACCTACGAGCAGTACTTC.

The chain combines TRBV6-5 with TRBJ1-5; D might be TRBD1 (5 bases). Germline assignment: CDR1 MNHEY and CDR2 SVGAGI. V lost 2 bases and J lost 2, with 7 bases in between. The CDR3 length is 14 residues. The CDR3 loop reads CASSYGGGNQPQHF. CDR3 in DNA: TGTGCCAGCAGTTACGGGGGAGGCAATCAGCCCCAGCATTTT.

The chain is built from TRBV6-5 and TRBJ1-1; unclear D gene. Trimming took 0 bases from V and 3 from J, leaving 8 bases between them. Germline loops: CDR1 MNHEY, CDR2 SVGAGI. The CDR3 extends over 14 amino acids. Here the CDR3 DNA reads TGTGCCAGCAGTTACTCGAAGGGTTACACTGAAGCTTTCTTT. Translation gives CASSYSKGYTEAFF.

The chain combines TRBV30 with TRBJ2-5; a possible D gene is TRBD2 (5 bases). Germline-derived CDR1 and CDR2 are GTSNPN and SVGIG (reference sequence). The CDR3 sequence is 15 residues long. Between the trimmed V and J ends, which lost 0 bases and 4 bases, there was a span of 15 bases. CDR3 residues: CAWSVSGAAGETQYF. DNA for the CDR3: TGTGCCTGGAGTGTATCGGGTGCCGCGGGAGAGACCCAGTACTTC.

This chain uses TRBV9 with TRBJ1-2; D might be TRBD1 (5 bases). The germline V and J ends were trimmed by 1 base and 10 bases, with 14 bases remaining between them. The CDR3 runs 13 residues. Germline V gene sequence: CDR1 SGDLS, CDR2 YYNGEE. As DNA, the CDR3 is TGTGCCAGCAGCGTACCATGGGGGGAGACCTACACCTTC. It codes for CASSVPWGETYTF.

The chain combines TRBV29-1 with TRBJ2-3; maybe TRBD2 (6 bases). Germline CDR1 and CDR2: SQVTM and ANQGSEA. The V gene lost 0 bases and the J gene lost 2 bases, with 12 bases spanning the gap. CDR3 length: 15 amino acids. CDR3: CSVEDLRGTTDTQYF. CDR3 DNA: TGCAGCGTTGAAGATCTTCGGGGGACCACAGATACGCAGTATTTT.